These T cell receptor beta chains were read from a single sample in a study of T-cell memory formation after mild COVID-19. TCRdb itself ran the 5' RACE reads through MiXCR, one entry per CDR3 protein. In the table there are more than 110,000 distinct CDR3 sequences, 11% to 15% of which are singletons. The sequenced sample consisted of PBMCs or a T cell subset sorted from them (not recorded which). Every receptor here comes from an adult woman who had mild COVID-19 (a few samples of this study predate the infection). Cell type and time point are not known. The CDR3 runs from the conserved cysteine through the conserved F or W. A D gene is named only where the DNA matches it firmly. Clone size is shown for a subset of rows, as once, few, many or a class of expanded clone.

>many|TRBV7-6|TRBD1|TRBJ2-1
CASRRTGALSEEQFF
TGTGCCAGCAGGAGAACAGGGGCGCTTTCGGAGGAGCAGTTCTTC
>few|TRBV19|TRBD1|TRBJ1-2
CASKTGGLYGYTF
TGTGCCAGTAAAACAGGGGGGCTCTATGGCTACACCTTC
>.|TRBV5-6|.|TRBJ1-1
CASSSGGGYFGGEAFF
TGTGCCAGCAGCTCCGGGGGGGGTTATTTCGGTGGTGAAGCTTTCTTT
>.|TRBV6-2/TRBV6-3|.|TRBJ2-4
CASSFGPGINIQYF
TGTGCCAGCAGTTTCGGCCCGGGAATAAACATTCAGTACTTC
>.|TRBV2|.|TRBJ2-1
CASSTRGPQFF
TGTGCCAGCAGTACCCGGGGGCCACAGTTCTTC
>.|TRBV2|.|TRBJ1-5
CASSGLLGWDQPQHF
TGTGCCAGCAGTGGGCTATTGGGTTGGGATCAGCCCCAGCATTTT
>few|TRBV5-1|.|TRBJ2-5
CASSPLSPAAETQYF
TGCGCCAGCAGCCCCCTCTCCCCGGCGGCAGAGACCCAGTACTTC
>few|TRBV29-1|TRBD2|TRBJ2-1
CSVDRTSGSLYNEQFF
TGCAGCGTTGATCGTACTAGCGGGAGCCTTTACAATGAGCAGTTCTTC
>few|TRBV2|.|TRBJ1-4
CASRAEKLFF
TGTGCCAGCAGGGCAGAAAAACTGTTTTTT
>.|TRBV27|.|TRBJ1-4
CASPWRVEANEKLFF
TGTGCCAGCCCGTGGAGGGTCGAGGCTAATGAAAAACTGTTTTTT
>few|TRBV29-1|TRBD1|TRBJ2-7
CSVEVLNRGSYEQYF
TGCAGCGTTGAAGTACTGAACAGGGGCTCCTACGAGCAGTACTTC
>.|TRBV20-1|.|TRBJ1-4
CSASTDSGARKLFF
TGCAGTGCTAGCACGGATTCGGGGGCTCGAAAACTGTTTTTT
>many|TRBV5-1|.|TRBJ2-7
CASSGSYEQYF
TGCGCCAGCAGCGGATCCTACGAGCAGTACTTC
>many|TRBV29-1|.|TRBJ2-5
CSVEEGRGTQYF
TGCAGCGTTGAAGAGGGCCGCGGGACCCAGTACTTC
>few|TRBV27|TRBD2|TRBJ2-1
CASSLRGVSSYNEQFF
TGTGCCAGCAGTTTACGGGGGGTGAGCTCCTACAATGAGCAGTTCTTC
>.|TRBV24-1|.|TRBJ2-1
CATSDLAGATYNEQFF
TGTGCCACCAGTGATTTAGCGGGTGCCACTTACAATGAGCAGTTCTTC
>few|TRBV6-6|TRBD2|TRBJ2-1
CASSNPASGRTHNEQFF
TGTGCCAGCAGCAATCCCGCTAGCGGGAGGACACACAATGAGCAGTTCTTC
>few|TRBV2|.|TRBJ1-4
CASRDLDGVGGEKLFF
TGTGCCAGCAGGGACCTGGACGGTGTCGGCGGGGAAAAACTGTTTTTT
>.|TRBV6-5|.|TRBJ2-3
CASSHAASGGGDTQYF
TGTGCCAGCAGCCATGCAGCTAGCGGAGGGGGGGATACGCAGTATTTT
>once|TRBV7-9|TRBD2|TRBJ2-3
CASSSGLAEGGDTQYF
TGTGCCAGCAGCTCGGGACTAGCGGAGGGAGGCGATACGCAGTATTTT
>.|TRBV5-1|TRBD2|TRBJ2-1
CASSYVQTSGVYNEQFF
TGCGCCAGCAGCTACGTCCAAACTAGCGGCGTCTACAATGAGCAGTTCTTC
>few|TRBV2|.|TRBJ2-7
CASSEFARDKEVYEQYF
TGTGCCAGCAGTGAATTTGCGAGGGATAAGGAGGTTTACGAGCAGTACTTC
>few|TRBV3-1|TRBD1|TRBJ2-2
CASSHTGQRTGELFF
TGTGCCAGCAGCCACACGGGACAGAGGACCGGGGAGCTGTTTTTT
>few|TRBV7-9|TRBD1|TRBJ1-1
CASSWDGRTGEGWTEAFF
TGTGCCAGCAGCTGGGACGGCAGGACAGGGGAGGGTTGGACTGAAGCTTTCTTT
>.|TRBV6-5|TRBD1|TRBJ2-7
CASGSGQGAYEQYF
TGTGCCAGCGGATCGGGACAGGGAGCATACGAGCAGTACTTC
>.|TRBV27|.|TRBJ2-1
CASKAGWDNEQFF
TGTGCCAGCAAGGCAGGATGGGACAATGAGCAGTTCTTC
>.|TRBV5-6|.|TRBJ2-7
CASSLGAGDEQYF
TGTGCCAGCAGCTTGGGTGCCGGGGACGAGCAGTACTTC
>.|TRBV6-5|TRBD1|TRBJ2-5
CASSFGQDGTQYF
TGTGCCAGCAGCTTCGGACAGGATGGGACCCAGTACTTC
>.|TRBV11-2|.|TRBJ2-7
CASSFGSGLGEQYF
TGTGCCAGCAGCTTCGGGAGCGGGCTCGGCGAGCAGTACTTC
>.|TRBV5-1|TRBD1|TRBJ2-3
CASSLGDRGLTAQDTQYF
TGCGCCAGCAGCTTGGGAGACAGGGGGCTTACGGCACAGGATACGCAGTATTTT
>few|TRBV5-1|.|TRBJ2-7
CASSSSDGSYEQYF
TGCGCCAGCAGCTCCTCGGACGGATCCTACGAGCAGTACTTC
>few|TRBV5-1|.|TRBJ1-3
CASRPGEGGNTIYF
TGCGCCAGCAGACCCGGAGAAGGGGGAAACACCATATATTTT
>.|TRBV4-1|.|TRBJ1-5
CASSQVDSNQPQHF
TGCGCCAGCAGCCAAGTGGACAGCAATCAGCCCCAGCATTTT
>many|TRBV29-1|.|TRBJ2-2
CSVEDLYSGNTGELFF
TGCAGCGTTGAAGATCTTTATAGCGGGAACACCGGGGAGCTGTTTTTT
>.|TRBV5-1|.|TRBJ2-1
CATAGPAQSYNEQFF
TGCGCCACCGCAGGACCAGCCCAGTCCTACAATGAGCAGTTCTTC
>many|TRBV5-6|TRBD2|TRBJ2-5
CASSLGQRGTLETQYF
TGTGCCAGCAGCTTGGGCCAGCGGGGGACTCTAGAGACCCAGTACTTC
>.|TRBV20-1|.|TRBJ2-3
CSASTGAGDTQYF
TGCAGTGCTAGTACGGGGGCGGGAGATACGCAGTATTTT
>many|TRBV7-9|TRBD1|TRBJ2-7
CASSPPGTGRYEQYF
TGTGCCAGCAGCCCACCCGGGACAGGGCGCTACGAGCAGTACTTC
>few|TRBV7-2|.|TRBJ1-1
CASSFPENTEAFF
TGTGCCAGCAGCTTTCCAGAGAACACTGAAGCTTTCTTT
>.|TRBV29-1|.|TRBJ1-2
CSALMDGNYGYTF
TGCAGCGCACTGATGGACGGAAACTATGGCTACACCTTC
>few|TRBV24-1|.|TRBJ2-7
CARIPGAVYEQYF
TGTGCCAGGATACCAGGGGCAGTCTACGAGCAGTACTTC
>few|TRBV11-2|.|TRBJ2-1
CASSSRGVSGQFF
TGTGCCAGCAGCTCCCGTGGGGTCTCCGGGCAGTTCTTC
>many|TRBV12-3/TRBV12-4|TRBD1|TRBJ2-1
CASLPPGGQGAPSSYNEQFF
TGTGCCAGTCTTCCCCCGGGGGGACAGGGGGCTCCGAGCTCCTACAATGAGCAGTTCTTC
>.|TRBV11-3|TRBD2|TRBJ2-1
CASSLPAGGRDEQFF
TGTGCCAGCAGCTTACCGGCGGGGGGCCGTGATGAGCAGTTCTTC
>.|TRBV5-1|.|TRBJ2-7
CASSVGLGEQYF
TGCGCCAGCAGCGTGGGGTTGGGAGAGCAGTACTTC
>.|TRBV2|TRBD2|TRBJ2-1
CASRNPGTSGGPSYNEQFF
TGTGCCAGCAGAAATCCCGGGACTAGCGGGGGGCCCTCCTACAATGAGCAGTTCTTC
>many|TRBV4-2|.|TRBJ1-1
CASSQARDGKDTEAFF
TGTGCCAGCAGCCAAGCTCGGGACGGAAAGGACACTGAAGCTTTCTTT
>.|TRBV7-3|TRBD2|TRBJ2-1
CASSSGSGEGEQFF
TGTGCCAGCTCCTCTGGCAGCGGGGAGGGGGAGCAGTTCTTC
>few|TRBV19|.|TRBJ2-1
CASSIQVGFGRNEQFF
TGTGCCAGTAGTATACAGGTAGGGTTTGGGCGCAATGAGCAGTTCTTC
>.|TRBV6-1|.|TRBJ2-7
CASSRPNRGGYEQYF
TGTGCCAGCAGCCGTCCCAACAGGGGGGGGTACGAGCAGTACTTC